This T cell receptor beta chain originates from a study of identical twins (dated by TCRdb to the mid-2010s). Notes on the research overall: TCR alpha and beta repertoires from monozygotic twins, unrelated adults of various ages and cord blood were deep-sequenced to test whether fetal clonotypes persist. Replicate twin experiments were performed at different times using different library preparation protocols to rule out contamination. The paper as a whole reports these results and caveats: Invariant T cells such as MAIT and iNKT could partly confound zero-insertion analyses, although diverse VJ usage argued against such confounding for most clonotypes. Because the same donors could not be followed over many years, the conclusions relied on cross-sectional statistical analysis. Compared with coincidental sharing between unrelated individuals, out-of-frame TCR alpha sequences shared between twins showed an excess of sequences with low generation probability. In beta out-of-frame sequences, excess twin sharing was weaker, because having fewer shared sequences lowered the signal-to-noise ratio. Abundant cord blood beta clonotypes carried fewer insertions; young adult naive repertoires showed a weaker similar trend, while memory repertoires showed none. In monozygotic twins, out-of-frame TCR alpha sharing was systematically underestimated by recombination models, although the models agreed with sharing between unrelated individuals.

CDR1 LNHNV and CDR2 YYDKDF were looked up in the germline V gene (reference sequence). The CDR3 measures 14 amino acids from cysteine to phenylalanine. Only the CDR3 DNA stays, 42 bases, in frame from base 1. V gives up 1 base and J gives up 4 bases, and the segment between their germline ends measures 10 bases. Libraries were constructed by 5' RACE. Sequencing relied on an Illumina HiSeq 2000. A universal primer binding site was added through template switching, and the final cDNA carried a unique molecular identifier so that TCR cDNA molecules could be counted accurately. First-strand cDNA for TCR alpha and beta chains was synthesized from specific primers in the conserved constant-segment region. To control for contamination, every cDNA library carried two barcodes: a SMART-Mk sample barcode plus Illumina barcodes. TruSeq adapter sequences, together with Illumina sample barcodes, were added in two successive PCR steps. The Illumina HiSeq platform was used with custom primers to sequence TCR alpha and beta cDNA libraries. The authors processed their data as follows. MiGEC was used to process raw reads and extract unique molecular identifiers, and MiXCR was used to find CDR3 positions. For each individual, recombination models were inferred using an EM algorithm with the repgenHMM and IGoR tools. Shared clonotypes were analyzed with the tcR package in R, and sharing was normalized by the product of cloneset sizes. Out-of-frame nonproductive sequences were analyzed to study raw recombination free of thymic and clonal selection effects. Using fastp at Q25 and MiXCR, TCRdb reprocessed the public reads and kept productive beta chains. Rows are unified per CDR3 protein, each entry keeping the most common DNA and genes. The V and J calls here are based on TCRdb, not the publication. This sample has 450,000 or so distinct CDR3 sequences in its table, and about 14% of those were observed once. About 0.54% of the sample goes to the ten largest clones.

All donors were healthy Caucasians. Three pairs of female monozygotic twins, all aged about 18 to 30 years, were included in the twin cohort. CD4+ and CD8+ T cell populations were isolated with positive isolation kits from Invitrogen. This clonotype came up a few times. What this receptor recognizes is not known. One base away there is no much larger clone; base qualities are not given. The same sample was also used in a study of yellow fever vaccine responses in identical twins. The second study's authors report: According to the authors, in identical twins the way T cells responded to vaccination appeared partly convergent and partly personalized. The study precisely tracked vaccine-responding T cell clones in identical twins.

The sequence derives from a woman under 30 in good health. Sequencing input: CD4+ T cells sorted from blood. The chain is made from TRBV15 and TRBJ2-5, with TRBD2 as a weak D call on 6 bases. The CDR3 here reads CATSRVGGLETQYF. The nucleotides read TGTGCCACCAGCAGAGTAGGAGGGTTAGAGACCCAGTACTTC.